Presented here are 22 T cell receptor beta chains from one specimen sequenced in a study of T cells after yellow fever vaccination. TCRdb reprocessed the 5' RACE reads with MiXCR, giving one entry per CDR3 protein. The sample consists of about 350,000 distinct CDR3 sequences, around a tenth of them appearing once. The material was PBMCs, obtained on the day of the first yellow fever vaccination. The receptors originated from a young man who received the YFV17D yellow fever vaccine.

This clonotype was detected ten times or more. The chain carries TRBV20-1 and TRBJ2-7; D is ambiguous. The germline V gene encodes CDR1 DFQATT and CDR2 SNEGSKA (reference sequence). Deletions cut 3 bases from V and 5 bases from J, with 11 bases between. This CDR3 is built from 12 residues. The CDR3 nucleotides are TGCAGTGCTAGGAAAATGTCGGACGAGCAGTACTTC. Residues: CSARKMSDEQYF.

This clonotype turned up a few times. The gene calls are TRBV5-1 and TRBJ2-1; 14 positions agree with TRBD2. Germline trimming cut 3 bases from V and 3 bases from J; bases unmatched to any gene: 17. The CDR3 consists of 21 residues. Germline CDR1 and CDR2: SGHRS and YFSETQ. The CDR3 reads CASSSLPGGLAGGSYYNEQFF. For the CDR3, the DNA is TGCGCCAGCAGCTCCCTACCGGGAGGACTAGCGGGGGGCAGCTACTACAATGAGCAGTTCTTC.

This clonotype was found a few times. CDR3 nucleotide sequence: TGCAGTGCTAGAGGCCCGCAAGAGACCCAGTACTTC. It is translated as CSARGPQETQYF. V usage is TRBV20-1 and J usage is TRBJ2-5; D is unresolved. Trimming removed 1 base at V and 2 bases at J, with 5 bases between. The V gene's germline CDR1 is DFQATT and CDR2 SNEGSKA (reference sequence). The CDR3 consists of 12 residues.

This chain joins TRBV7-2 and TRBJ2-1; TRBD2 aligns across 7 bases. In germline, CDR1 is SGHTA, CDR2 FQGNSA. The CDR3 totals 15 residues. V dropped 4 bases and J dropped 4; count of bases not matched to a gene: 7. CDR3 in DNA: TGTGCCAGCAGCTCGGGGGTGGGAGGGTACAATGAGCAGTTCTTC. This sequence encodes CASSSGVGGYNEQFF.

J is TRBJ2-2 and V is TRBV27; 8 bases match TRBD1. The ends lost 1 base at V and 4 bases at J; junction bases unmatched: 5. From germline, CDR1 is MNHEY and CDR2 SMNVEV (reference sequence). CDR3 length equals 16 residues. The chain's CDR3 is CASSLFQGAVTGELFF. CDR3 DNA sequence: TGTGCCAGCAGTTTATTTCAGGGGGCGGTCACCGGGGAGCTGTTTTTT.

This clonotype was counted between two and nine times. CDR3 amino acids: CAIRETGAGETQYF. The CDR3, as DNA: TGTGCCATCAGGGAGACAGGGGCTGGGGAGACCCAGTACTTC. The V gene is TRBV10-3, the J gene TRBJ2-5; 8 positions match TRBD1. From germline, CDR1 is ENHRY and CDR2 SYGVKD. The CDR3 length is 14 residues. Trimming took 6 bases from V and 5 from J; bases not matched to a gene: 8.

V gene TRBV29-1 combines with J gene TRBJ1-1; 8 positions match TRBD1. Trimming took 6 bases from V and 5 from J; bases not matched to a gene: 5. This CDR3 has 12 residues. Germline V lookup: CDR1 SQVTM, CDR2 ANQGSEA. CDR3 sequence: CSVRTGRTEAFF. The CDR3 bases are TGCAGCGTAAGGACAGGGAGGACTGAAGCTTTCTTT. Full variable domain (remainder filled in from reference TRBV29-1 and TRBJ1-1): SAVISQKPSRDICQRGTSLTIQCQVDSQVTMMFWYRQQPGQSLTLIATANQGSEATYESGFVIDKFPISRPNLTFSTLTVSNMSPEDSSIYLCSVRTGRTEAFFGQGTRLTVV.

This chain joins TRBV7-9 and TRBJ2-7, with D hard to call. V dropped 5 bases and J dropped 4 bases, with 9 bases sitting between them. Looked up from germline, CDR1 is SEHNR and CDR2 is FQNEAQ (reference sequence). This CDR3 is built from 12 residues. CDR3 residues: CASSRRVYEQYF. The CDR3 DNA follows: TGTGCCAGCAGCCGCCGGGTGTACGAGCAGTACTTC.

V is TRBV21-1 and J is TRBJ1-1; the table's D call of TRBD1 was not tested on the DNA. TRBV21-1 is classified as a pseudogene. The CDR3 is 16 residues long. CDR3 sequence (DNA): TGTGCCAGCAGCGCCGGGACAGGGGGCGTCGACACTGAAGCTTTCTTT. Residues: CASSAGTGGVDTEAFF.

This clonotype has only a few counts. The rearrangement uses TRBV7-9 and TRBJ2-1, with TRBD1 as a possible D gene (5 bases). Per germline, CDR1 SEHNR and CDR2 FQNEAQ (reference sequence). V gave up 5 bases and J gave up 3 bases, with 14 bases separating them. The CDR3 sequence is 15 residues long. In DNA form, the CDR3 reads TGTGCCAGCAGCCCCGTGGCGACAGACTACAATGAGCAGTTCTTC. Translation: CASSPVATDYNEQFF.

This clonotype has only a few counts. V and J are TRBV7-2 and TRBJ2-3; 8 positions match TRBD2. Germline CDR1 reads SGHTA; CDR2 reads FQGNSA. This CDR3 is 14 amino acids long. V dropped 5 bases and J dropped 4; count of bases not matched to a gene: 5. DNA of the CDR3: TGTGCCAGCAGCCGGCCGGGGGGGGCAGATACGCAGTATTTT. Amino acid sequence: CASSRPGGADTQYF.

The chain has TRBV12-3 or TRBV12-4 and TRBJ2-7, with a tentative D call TRBD2 (6 bases). The CDR3 is 15 amino acids. V was pared by 6 bases and J by 9 bases, with 24 bases between. CDR3 residues: CASRKTQDGHGGQYV. The DNA of the CDR3 is TGTGCCAGCAGAAAAACCCAGGACGGACACGGGGGGCAGTACGTC.

This clonotype occurred a few times. This chain links TRBV9 with TRBJ1-4; 10 nucleotides align to TRBD1. In germline, CDR1 is SGDLS, CDR2 YYNGEE. This CDR3 is 16 amino acids long. V was clipped by 2 bases and J by 5 bases; unmatched bases: 6. CDR3: CASSVQPGQGNEKLFF. For the CDR3, the DNA is TGTGCCAGCAGCGTCCAACCGGGACAGGGGAATGAAAAACTGTTTTTT.

In this sample, this clonotype turned up many times. The genes are TRBV7-2 and TRBJ2-7, with a possible D match to TRBD2 (5 bases). This CDR3 is 13 amino acids long. Germline V lookup: CDR1 SGHTA, CDR2 FQGNSA. Trimming left V 6 bases short and J 5 bases short, with 14 bases between. In DNA, the CDR3 is TGTGCCAGCAGTCCCCCCGGGGAGCACGAGCAGTACTTC. It specifies CASSPPGEHEQYF.

The table lists this clonotype with a few counts. This chain joins TRBV7-3 and TRBJ2-1; the match to TRBD2 covers 11 bases. Per the germline V gene, CDR1 is SGHTA and CDR2 is FQGTGA. CDR3 length: 15 residues. V lost 5 bases to trimming and J lost 10 bases; unmatched junction nucleotides: 10. Written as DNA, the CDR3 is TGTGCCAGCAGCCCCCTTGGCCTAGCGGGGGGCGAGCAGTTCTTC. It specifies CASSPLGLAGGEQFF.

In this sample, this clonotype turned up many times. J is TRBJ2-1 and V is TRBV12-3 or TRBV12-4, with no clear D. This CDR3 spans 14 amino acids. The germline V and J ends were trimmed by 2 bases and 7 bases, with 12 bases remaining between them. The CDR3 DNA is TGTGCCAGCAGTTTAAGCTACTTAGGGAATGAGCAGTTCTTC. This translates into CASSLSYLGNEQFF.

V is TRBV5-6 and J is TRBJ2-6; no clear D gene. Germline V gene lookup returns CDR1 SGHDT and CDR2 YYEEEE. Between the trimmed V and J ends, which lost 0 bases and 0 bases, there was a span of 13 bases. This CDR3 has 18 amino acids. The CDR3 spells CASSLGTVLVSGANVLTF. The CDR3 DNA reads as TGTGCCAGCAGCTTGGGTACAGTCTTGGTCTCTGGGGCCAACGTCCTGACTTTC.

The V call is TRBV19, the J call TRBJ1-6; D uncertain. Germline V gene lookup returns CDR1 LNHDA and CDR2 SQIVND (reference sequence). The CDR3 runs 12 residues. V gave up 7 bases and J gave up 10 bases, with 11 bases separating them. The CDR3, as DNA: TGTGCCAGTAATCTAGGCAGCTCACCCCTCCACTTT. This translates into CASNLGSSPLHF.

This clonotype has a count of ten or more. The gene calls are TRBV11-2 and TRBJ2-7; 7 bases are shared with TRBD1. CDR3 length: 12 amino acids. V was pared by 6 bases and J by 4 bases, with 3 bases of the junction left unmatched. Germline CDR1 reads SGHAT; CDR2 reads FQNNGV. This CDR3 reads CASSLQGYEQYF. DNA of the CDR3: TGTGCCAGCAGTTTACAGGGGTACGAGCAGTACTTC.

The chain has TRBV5-4 and TRBJ2-5; 10 positions agree with TRBD2. With V trimmed by 0 bases and J by 2 bases, 7 bases remained unmatched. The CDR3 consists of 17 residues. Germline CDR1 reads SGHNT; CDR2 reads YYREEE (reference sequence). The CDR3 spells CASSLARGSGRQETQYF. The DNA for the CDR3 is TGTGCCAGCAGCTTGGCCAGAGGTAGCGGGAGGCAAGAGACCCAGTACTTC.

This rearrangement joins TRBV30 to TRBJ2-2, with D maybe TRBD2 (6 bases). This CDR3 contains 14 residues. Trimming cost V 2 bases and J 0 bases, with 7 bases left between them. The germline gives CDR1 GTSNPN, CDR2 SVGIG (reference sequence). In DNA, the CDR3 is TGTGCCTGGAGTCGACTAGCGAACACCGGGGAGCTGTTTTTT. Amino acids: CAWSRLANTGELFF.

The V call is TRBV6-2 or TRBV6-3, the J call TRBJ2-3; perhaps TRBD2 as D (6 bases). CDR3 length equals 16 residues. Germline assignment: CDR1 MNHEY and CDR2 SVGEGT. V lost 5 bases and J 2 bases, leaving 17 bases between the germline ends. In DNA, the CDR3 is TGTGCCAGCAGTCGGAGGGGACCTATAGACACAGATACGCAGTATTTT. It is translated as CASSRRGPIDTDTQYF.